The source of this T cell receptor beta chain is a study of CD8+ T cells in alopecia areata. Overall study results and limits: Sequencing of scalp samples also captures resident alphabeta T cells of normal skin. TCR sharing across patients was less clear than in mice, possibly HLA-related. Affected scalp, especially in alopecia totalis/universalis, had a higher clonality than normal scalp did.

Germline V CDR1 and CDR2: SGHDN, FVKESK. This CDR3 is built from 13 residues. With V trimmed by 8 bases and J by 7 bases, 5 bases remained unmatched. In this sample, this clone turned up a few times. Its specificity is unknown. Reverse transcribed after extraction, RNA yielded cDNA as the sequencing template. Sequencing was performed with immunoSEQ multiplex PCR; in TCRdb, only in-frame clones are kept and a portion is missing. This sample has 150,000 or so clones, with roughly 64% found just once. The chain has TRBV14 and TRBJ1-4, with 9 nucleotides matching TRBD1. The source is a human donor with alopecia areata. The source was CD4+ T cells sorted from blood, collected at week 0. CDR3 DNA: TGTGCCAGCTCCGGACAGGGGAGTGAAAAACTGTTTTTT. Amino acid sequence: CASSGQGSEKLFF. The variable domain in full, with the rest retrieved from reference TRBV14 and TRBJ1-4, is EAGVTQFPSHSVIEKGQTVTLRCDPISGHDNLYWYRRVMGKEIKFLLHFVKESKQDESGMPNNRFLAERTGGTYSTLKVQPAELEDSGVYFCASSGQGSEKLFFGSGTQLSVL.